Following are 26 T cell receptor beta chains from one sample sequenced in a study of CD8+ T cells in alopecia areata listed by TCRdb under 2018. Receptor amplification or capture employed the immunoSEQ multiplex PCR assay. RNA was extracted from all samples and reverse transcribed into cDNA, which served as template for TCR sequencing. The immuneACCESS repertoire file appears here via TCRdb, limited to in-frame rearrangements. These files lack a portion of the clones; in checked studies, under half of the deficit traces to unresolved V genes, and the cause of the others is not known. Across this sample there are 150,000 to 160,000 clones, with about 53% seen only once. The ten largest clones take up less than 20% of the sample. The time point label here, explained by the study, means: baseline before oral tofacitinib. The sequences come from CD8+ T cells sorted from blood, collected at week 0. These receptors were obtained from a human donor with alopecia areata.

The V gene is TRBV6-6, the J gene TRBJ2-3; 10 nucleotides match TRBD2. Germline V gives CDR1 MNHNY, CDR2 SVGAGI (reference sequence). The CDR3 is 15 amino acids. Trimming removed 5 bases from V and 2 bases from J; junction bases left unmatched: 4. CDR3 in amino acids: CASSLSGGLTDTQYF. CDR3 nucleotides: TGTGCCAGCAGTCTTAGCGGGGGGCTCACAGATACGCAGTATTTT.

On this clone itself: A read error is possible here, since a much larger clone lies one base away. Other DNA sequences within the sample encode an identical CDR3. The rearrangement links TRBV5-1 to TRBJ2-3, with D uncertain. This CDR3 contains 13 residues. Germline V gene sequence: CDR1 SGHRS, CDR2 YFSETQ. The V end lost 0 bases, the J end lost 3 bases, and 5 bases lay between the germline ends. This CDR3 reads CASSLGRTDTQYF. The CDR3 DNA sequence: TGCGCCAGCAGCTTGGGGCGAACAGATACGCAGTATTTT.

In nucleotides, the CDR3 is TGTGCCAGCAGTCTCGGACAGGGGAGGGTCTACGAGCAGTACTTC. Protein: CASSLGQGRVYEQYF. The chain joins TRBV27 to TRBJ2-7; TRBD1 matches 9 bases. The CDR3 covers 15 residues. CDR1 and CDR2 from the germline V gene are MNHEY and SMNVEV (reference sequence). Germline trimming cut 5 bases from V and 3 bases from J; bases unmatched to any gene: 8.

This clone was counted a few times. This rearrangement joins TRBV4-3 to TRBJ1-2, with D maybe TRBD1 (5 bases). The CDR3 is made up of 14 amino acids. Germline assignment: CDR1 LGHNA and CDR2 YSLEER. Trimming removed 0 bases at V and 6 bases at J, with 11 bases between. The DNA for the CDR3 is TGCGCCAGCAGCCAAGATCCTCGGGGCGATGGCTACACCTTC. The encoded protein is CASSQDPRGDGYTF.

The chain uses TRBV4-2 and TRBJ2-7; D uncertain. V dropped 4 bases and J dropped 1 base, with 8 bases sitting between them. The CDR3 runs to 13 residues. Germline V CDR1 and CDR2: LGHNA, YNFKEQ. CDR3 sequence (DNA): TGTGCCAGCAGCCCTGGCCTGTCCTACGAGCAGTACTTC. Translating it yields CASSPGLSYEQYF.

This chain connects TRBV9 to TRBJ2-2; D not resolved. The CDR3 is 12 amino acids. The V gene lost 0 bases and the J gene lost 5 bases, with 2 bases spanning the gap. Germline CDR1 and CDR2: SGDLS and YYNGEE. For the CDR3, the DNA is TGTGCCAGCAGCGTAGTTACCGGGGAGCTGTTTTTT. It specifies CASSVVTGELFF.

This clone was seen just once. This chain connects TRBV4-3 to TRBJ1-2, with a weak D call TRBD1 (6 bases). This CDR3 is 15 amino acids long. CDR1 LGHNA and CDR2 YSLEER come from the germline V gene. Trimming took off 0 bases at V and 8 bases at J, with 16 bases between the two ends. This chain's CDR3 is CASSQDPGAGEGYTF. The CDR3 DNA reads TGCGCCAGCAGCCAAGATCCGGGGGCGGGGGAAGGCTACACCTTC.

The rearrangement links TRBV29-1 to TRBJ1-1, with TRBD1 as a possible D gene (5 bases). V lost 6 bases, J lost 1 base, and 12 bases lay in between. The CDR3 spans 13 residues. The germline V gene has CDR1 SQVTM and CDR2 ANQGSEA. In DNA, the CDR3 is TGCAGCGTCACAGGCGAAAGGAACACTGAAGCTTTCTTT. As protein: CSVTGERNTEAFF.

The chain uses TRBV10-2 and TRBJ2-2, with TRBD1 identical over 11 bases. V lost 4 bases and J lost 7; bases outside the gene matches: 5. Germline V gene lookup returns CDR1 WSHSY and CDR2 SAAADI. This CDR3 contains 15 residues. The chain's CDR3 is CASSVGQGASGELFF. In DNA, the CDR3 is TGCGCCAGCAGTGTAGGACAGGGGGCAAGCGGGGAGCTGTTTTTT.

This chain connects TRBV7-8 to TRBJ1-1, with D unresolved. The CDR3 is 11 amino acids. CDR1 SGHVS and CDR2 FQNEAQ come from the germline V gene. Trimming shortened V by 10 bases and J by 6 bases, and 12 bases separated the two germline ends. The CDR3 DNA is TGTGCCACCCGACCGGGCGCTGAAGCTTTCTTT. Translating it yields CATRPGAEAFF.

The chain recombines TRBV15 with TRBJ1-1; D call uncertain. The CDR3 totals 14 residues. Germline CDR1 LNHNV, CDR2 YYDKDF (reference sequence). The germline V and J ends were trimmed by 5 bases and 5 bases, with 15 bases remaining between them. For the CDR3, the DNA is TGTGCCACCAGCCTGGGAGGAGGTGGGACTGAAGCTTTCTTT. Its protein product is CATSLGGGGTEAFF.

For this clone: The sample contains more than one DNA sequence encoding this CDR3. V is TRBV30 and J is TRBJ2-5; D is ambiguous. The germline gives CDR1 GTSNPN, CDR2 SVGIG (reference sequence). Trimming cost V 0 bases and J 5 bases, with 7 bases left between them. The CDR3 covers 12 residues. CDR3 loop: CAWSVLGETQYF. CDR3 nucleotide sequence: TGTGCCTGGAGTGTACTGGGGGAGACCCAGTACTTC.

The chain has TRBV7-6 and TRBJ1-1; D call uncertain. The CDR3 contains 14 residues. V dropped 1 base and J dropped 4 bases, with 10 bases sitting between them. The germline CDR1 and CDR2 sequences are SGHVS and FNYEAQ. The CDR3 loop is CASSLEVGGTEAFF. CDR3 coding DNA: TGTGCCAGCAGCTTAGAGGTTGGTGGCACTGAAGCTTTCTTT.

The chain joins TRBV4-3 to TRBJ2-1, with TRBD1 matching 11 bases. The CDR3 covers 16 residues. In germline, CDR1 is LGHNA, CDR2 YSLEER. The trim removed 3 bases at V and 7 bases at J, leaving 8 bases unmatched. The CDR3 region is CASSQVGQGAWNEQFF. The CDR3 DNA follows: TGCGCCAGCAGCCAGGTAGGACAGGGGGCATGGAATGAGCAGTTCTTC.

V usage is TRBV30 and J usage is TRBJ1-2; tentatively, D is TRBD1 (6 bases). The length of the CDR3 is 13 residues. V lost 3 bases to trimming and J lost 5 bases, with 13 bases between them. Germline V gene lookup returns CDR1 GTSNPN and CDR2 SVGIG (reference sequence). In nucleotides, the CDR3 is TGTGCCTGGAGCGCACAGGGCGATTATGGCTACACCTTC. This encodes CAWSAQGDYGYTF.

The chain recombines TRBV19 with TRBJ1-2, with D uncertain. The germline V and J ends were trimmed by 9 bases and 4 bases, with 21 bases remaining between them. The germline CDR1 and CDR2 sequences are LNHDA and SQIVND (reference sequence). The CDR3 has 15 residues. The CDR3 nucleotides are TGTGCCAGCAACCTCGGAGGACTAACGGTCTATGGCTACACCTTC. Its protein product is CASNLGGLTVYGYTF.

The DNA for the CDR3 is TGTGCCAGCAGTATTATTCGGGAGGGGGTGAAGACCCAGTACTTC. This codes for CASSIIREGVKTQYF. The chain recombines TRBV27 with TRBJ2-5, with 8 bases fitting TRBD2. The ends lost 5 bases at V and 6 bases at J; junction bases unmatched: 11. CDR1 and CDR2 from the germline V gene are MNHEY and SMNVEV (reference sequence). The CDR3 covers 15 residues.

V gene TRBV29-1 combines with J gene TRBJ2-2; D remains ambiguous. Looked up from germline, CDR1 is SQVTM and CDR2 is ANQGSEA. This CDR3 has 12 amino acids. The V gene lost 5 bases and the J gene lost 4 bases, with 8 bases spanning the gap. The CDR3 nucleotides are TGCAGCGTTCATGATGCCACCGGGGAGCTGTTTTTT. Translating gives CSVHDATGELFF.

V and J are TRBV5-1 and TRBJ2-6, with D tentatively TRBD1 (5 bases). The CDR3 totals 17 residues. V was trimmed by 3 bases and J by 0 bases, leaving 13 bases between them. Per germline, CDR1 SGHRS and CDR2 YFSETQ. This CDR3 is CASSSYRPNSGANVLTF. The CDR3 DNA reads TGCGCCAGCAGCTCGTACAGGCCGAACTCTGGGGCCAACGTCCTGACTTTC. Full variable domain (rest looked up from reference TRBV5-1 and TRBJ2-6): KAGVTQTPRYLIKTRGQQVTLSCSPISGHRSVSWYQQTPGQGLQFLFEYFSETQRNKGNFPGRFSGRQFSNSRSEMNVSTLELGDSALYLCASSSYRPNSGANVLTFGAGSRLTVL.

This clone was picked up a small number of times. J is TRBJ2-2 and V is TRBV6-4; tentatively, D is TRBD2 (5 bases). The CDR3 extends over 12 amino acids. Germline loops: CDR1 MRHNA, CDR2 SNTAGT. V was shortened by 6 bases and J by 6 bases, with 8 bases between the two germline ends. CDR3 region: CASREGPGELFF. The CDR3 DNA is TGTGCCAGCAGAGAGGGTCCCGGGGAGCTGTTTTTT.

The chain is built from TRBV27 and TRBJ1-1; 10 positions agree with TRBD1. The CDR3 covers 17 residues. V lost 5 bases and J lost 0; bases outside the gene matches: 9. Germline CDR1 is MNHEY and CDR2 is SMNVEV (reference sequence). CDR3 residues: CASSLTDRGKMNTEAFF. CDR3 bases: TGTGCCAGCAGTCTGACGGACAGGGGGAAAATGAACACTGAAGCTTTCTTT.

This clone was seen more than once but under ten times. The V call is TRBV13, the J call TRBJ2-2; D gene ambiguous. The CDR3 is made up of 15 amino acids. CDR1 is PRHDT and CDR2 is FYEKMQ in the germline V gene (reference sequence). V lost 5 bases, J lost 0 bases, and 10 bases lay in between. The CDR3 is CASSQQYANTGELFF. For the CDR3, the DNA is TGTGCCAGCAGCCAGCAATACGCGAACACCGGGGAGCTGTTTTTT.

V and J are TRBV5-6 and TRBJ2-1; perhaps TRBD2 as D (6 bases). This CDR3 has 13 amino acids. Trimming removed 0 bases from V and 5 bases from J, with 6 bases in between. Germline assignment: CDR1 SGHDT and CDR2 YYEEEE. CDR3 nucleotides: TGTGCCAGCAGCTTGGCGGGGGACAATGAGCAGTTCTTC. Translating it yields CASSLAGDNEQFF. The whole variable domain, remainder taken from reference TRBV5-6 and TRBJ2-1, is DAGVTQSPTHLIKTRGQQVTLRCSPKSGHDTVSWYQQALGQGPQFIFQYYEEEERQRGNFPDRFSGHQFPNYSSELNVNALLLGDSALYLCASSLAGDNEQFFGPGTRLTVL.

The chain has TRBV2 and TRBJ1-2, with TRBD1 identical over 8 bases. V shed 5 bases and J 6 bases; nucleotides not matched to a gene: 8. CDR1 is SNHLY and CDR2 is FYNNEI in the germline V gene. The CDR3 spans 14 residues. This chain's CDR3 is CASSSPTGVNGYTF. CDR3 DNA: TGTGCCAGCAGTTCCCCGACAGGGGTGAATGGCTACACCTTC.

This clone was seen only a few times. The V call is TRBV2, the J call TRBJ2-1; the match to TRBD2 covers 8 bases. This CDR3 has 14 amino acids. V trimming: 9 bases; J trimming: 4 bases; junction bases outside the gene matches: 8. CDR1 SNHLY and CDR2 FYNNEI come from the germline V gene. The DNA of the CDR3 is TGTGCCAGGGCGGGGGGCCGTGGGTACAATGAGCAGTTCTTC. This codes for CARAGGRGYNEQFF.

The gene calls are TRBV13 and TRBJ2-3, with 10 nucleotides matching TRBD2. CDR1 and CDR2 from the germline V gene are PRHDT and FYEKMQ (reference sequence). The trim removed 4 bases at V and 6 bases at J, leaving 10 bases unmatched. The CDR3 consists of 16 residues. CDR3 sequence: CASSSPGSGGADTQYF. The DNA for the CDR3 is TGTGCCAGCAGCTCCCCGGGGAGCGGGGGGGCCGATACGCAGTATTTT.